Following are 22 T cell receptor beta chains from one sample sequenced in a study of T cell changes during pregnancy in multiple sclerosis. Measured with immunoSEQ multiplex PCR; TCRdb has only the in-frame clones, and not every one. The profile shows about 77,000 clones, 85% to 95% of them singletons. This material consisted of peripheral blood, taken after pregnancy. The receptors were sampled from a female donor in good health, enrolled as a control in a pregnancy study.

In DNA, the CDR3 is TGTGCCAGCAGCTTTTCCGGAGTAGAGAACACCGGGGAGCTGTTTTTT. The encoded protein is CASSFSGVENTGELFF. The rearrangement uses TRBV7-3 and TRBJ2-2, with unresolved D. The CDR3 consists of 16 residues. Germline CDR1 is SGHTA and CDR2 is FQGTGA. V was shortened by 3 bases and J by 1 base, with 12 bases between the two germline ends.

The chain joins TRBV11-2 to TRBJ2-5, with 9 bases that match TRBD1. The CDR3 sequence is 14 residues long. Germline CDR1 and CDR2: SGHAT and FQNNGV. The V and J ends lost 4 bases and 5 bases, in that order; junction bases with no gene match: 5. Written as DNA, the CDR3 is TGTGCCAGCAGCTCAAACACAGGGGGCGAGACCCAGTACTTC. It codes for CASSSNTGGETQYF.

The V and J genes are TRBV2 and TRBJ1-5; D is unclear. The V gene lost 4 bases and the J gene lost 5 bases, with 6 bases spanning the gap. CDR3 length: 12 amino acids. CDR1 SNHLY and CDR2 FYNNEI come from the germline V gene. The CDR3 coding sequence is TGTGCCAGCAGTGGGTCGGATCAGCCCCAGCATTTT. It translates to CASSGSDQPQHF.

The chain uses TRBV18 and TRBJ1-2; tentatively, D is TRBD1 (6 bases). In germline, CDR1 is KGHSH, CDR2 LQKENI. The CDR3 has 13 residues. The V and J ends lost 4 bases and 4 bases respectively, with 10 bases between them. The CDR3 is CASSQDRAYGYTF. DNA for the CDR3: TGTGCCAGCTCACAGGACAGAGCCTATGGCTACACCTTC. Variable domain in full (rest from reference TRBV18 and TRBJ1-2): NAGVMQNPRHLVRRRGQEARLRCSPMKGHSHVYWYRQLPEEGLKFMVYLQKENIIDESGMPKERFSAEFPKEGPSILRIQQVVRGDSAAYFCASSQDRAYGYTFGSGTRLTVV.

The gene calls are TRBV28 and TRBJ2-4, with unresolved D. Trimming removed 5 bases at V and 0 bases at J, with 17 bases between. The CDR3 consists of 17 residues. CDR1 is MDHEN and CDR2 is SYDVKM in the germline V gene. The CDR3 DNA reads as TGTGCCAGCAGTGGCCAATCATACAAAATAGCCAAAAACATTCAGTACTTC. Its protein product is CASSGQSYKIAKNIQYF. Based on the CDR3 plus reference TRBV28 and TRBJ2-4, the full variable domain is DVKVTQSSRYLVKRTGEKVFLECVQDMDHENMFWYRQDPGLGLRLIYFSYDVKMKEKGDIPEGYSVSREKKERFSLILESASTNQTSMYLCASSGQSYKIAKNIQYFGAGTRLSVL.

V usage is TRBV14 and J usage is TRBJ2-5; TRBD2 agrees at 11 bases. The V gene end was trimmed by 3 bases and the J gene end by 1 base; junction bases not matched to a gene: 10. The CDR3 runs 18 residues. CDR1 SGHDN and CDR2 FVKESK come from the germline V gene. The DNA of the CDR3 is TGTGCCAGCAGCCATTTTACTAGCGGGGGCCAGAGCCAAGAGACCCAGTACTTC. The encoded protein is CASSHFTSGGQSQETQYF.

V and J are TRBV2 and TRBJ2-1; TRBD2 agrees at 14 bases. The length of the CDR3 is 18 residues. Germline V gene lookup returns CDR1 SNHLY and CDR2 FYNNEI. The junction had 7 bases not matched to a gene; V was cut back by 6 bases and J by 0 bases. The CDR3 spells CASRPGLAGASSYNEQFF. The CDR3 DNA sequence: TGTGCCAGCAGACCGGGACTAGCGGGGGCGAGCTCCTACAATGAGCAGTTCTTC.

The rearrangement joins TRBV4-2 to TRBJ2-5; TRBD2 agrees at 10 bases. The CDR3 runs 15 residues. V lost 1 base to trimming and J lost 5 bases; unmatched junction nucleotides: 4. In germline, CDR1 is LGHNA, CDR2 YNFKEQ. For the CDR3, the DNA is TGTGCCAGCAGCCAAGTTGCTAGCGGGAGTGAGACCCAGTACTTC. It specifies CASSQVASGSETQYF.

The sample holds one count of this clone. The chain carries TRBV7-8 and TRBJ2-1, with D possibly being TRBD1 (6 bases). The CDR3 length is 13 residues. Per the germline V gene, CDR1 is SGHVS and CDR2 is FQNEAQ. V lost 5 bases and J lost 12, with 17 bases in between. The CDR3 here is CASSPRIFRGQFF. The CDR3 DNA reads as TGTGCCAGCAGCCCACGGATATTCAGGGGGCAGTTCTTC. Based on the CDR3 plus reference TRBV7-8 and TRBJ2-1, the full variable domain is GAGVSQSPRYKVAKRGQDVALRCDPISGHVSLFWYQQALGQGPEFLTYFQNEAQLDKSGLPSDRFFAERPEGSVSTLKIQRTQQEDSAVYLCASSPRIFRGQFFGPGTRLTVL.

This chain links TRBV6-1 with TRBJ2-5; the D gene is possibly TRBD1 (6 bases). Between the trimmed V and J ends, which lost 8 bases and 4 bases, there was a span of 20 bases. Germline V gene sequence: CDR1 MNHNS, CDR2 SASEGT. This CDR3 spans 15 amino acids. The CDR3 nucleotides are TGTGCCAGCCGGGGATTCTCGGACAGCAGAGAGACCCAGTACTTC. This gives the protein CASRGFSDSRETQYF.

The V gene is TRBV5-4, the J gene TRBJ2-1, with TRBD2 identical over 10 bases. Trimming removed 0 bases from V and 7 bases from J; junction bases left unmatched: 7. The V gene's germline CDR1 is SGHNT and CDR2 YYREEE (reference sequence). This CDR3 region has 16 residues. The CDR3 spells CASSLASGGRNNEQFF. CDR3 bases: TGTGCCAGCAGCTTGGCTAGCGGGGGCCGAAATAATGAGCAGTTCTTC. The whole variable domain, remainder taken from reference TRBV5-4 and TRBJ2-1, is ETGVTQSPTHLIKTRGQQVTLRCSSQSGHNTVSWYQQALGQGPQFIFQYYREEENGRGNFPPRFSGLQFPNYSSELNVNALELDDSALYLCASSLASGGRNNEQFFGPGTRLTVL.

The chain has TRBV9 and TRBJ1-1, with no clear D. The CDR3 spans 15 residues. Germline values: CDR1 SGDLS, CDR2 YYNGEE. The V and J ends lost 0 bases and 4 bases respectively, with 13 bases between them. CDR3 nucleotides: TGTGCCAGCAGCGTAGCTCCGGGGTCGGGCACTGAAGCTTTCTTT. Its protein product is CASSVAPGSGTEAFF. The full variable domain, with the rest looked up from reference TRBV9 and TRBJ1-1, is DSGVTQTPKHLITATGQRVTLRCSPRSGDLSVYWYQQSLDQGLQFLIQYYNGEERAKGNILERFSAQQFPDLHSELNLSSLELGDSALYFCASSVAPGSGTEAFFGQGTRLTVV.

This clone was observed a single time. The genes are TRBV4-2 and TRBJ2-2; 8 bases fit TRBD2. The CDR3 runs 15 residues. After removal of 4 bases from V and 5 bases from J, the junction contained 6 bases not matched to a gene. Germline CDR1 and CDR2: LGHNA and YNFKEQ. The CDR3 bases are TGTGCCAGCAGCCCGAGTAGCGGGACGACCGGGGAGCTGTTTTTT. Protein sequence: CASSPSSGTTGELFF.

The chain recombines TRBV15 with TRBJ2-1, with D maybe TRBD1 (5 bases). The V gene's germline CDR1 is LNHNV and CDR2 YYDKDF (reference sequence). V dropped 4 bases and J dropped 5 bases, with 9 bases sitting between them. The CDR3 covers 13 residues. The CDR3 spells CATSTGADNEQFF. CDR3 DNA sequence: TGTGCCACCAGCACTGGGGCGGACAATGAGCAGTTCTTC. The full variable domain, in which reference TRBV15 and TRBJ2-1 provide the parts outside the CDR3, is DAMVIQNPRYQVTQFGKPVTLSCSQTLNHNVMYWYQQKSSQAPKLLFHYYDKDFNNEADTPDNFQSRRPNTSFCFLDIRSPGLGDTAMYLCATSTGADNEQFFGPGTRLTVL.

The CDR3 DNA sequence: TGTGCCAGCAGCCCGGGGACAGGGAACTATGGCTACACCTTC. This encodes CASSPGTGNYGYTF. The V and J genes are TRBV9 and TRBJ1-2, with 9 bases lining up with TRBD1. The CDR3 spans 14 residues. The V segment lost 4 bases and the J segment 2 bases; nucleotides outside the gene matches: 3. From germline, CDR1 is SGDLS and CDR2 YYNGEE.

This chain joins TRBV5-1 and TRBJ2-7; D might be TRBD1 (6 bases). The CDR3 consists of 16 residues. Per the germline V gene, CDR1 is SGHRS and CDR2 is YFSETQ. Trimming removed 4 bases at V and 0 bases at J, with 17 bases between. CDR3 nucleotides: TGCGCCAGCAGCCGTGGGGGACAACAGCCCTCCTACGAGCAGTACTTC. Its translation: CASSRGGQQPSYEQYF.

This chain connects TRBV5-5 to TRBJ2-7, with D perhaps matching TRBD1 (6 bases). Trimming removed 5 bases at V and 4 bases at J, with 19 bases between. Looked up from germline, CDR1 is SGHKS and CDR2 is YYEKEE (reference sequence). The CDR3 spans 15 residues. CDR3 sequence: CASRFRGVGAYEQYF. The CDR3 bases are TGTGCCAGCAGGTTCCGGGGCGTGGGGGCTTACGAGCAGTACTTC.

This clone was detected once. This chain connects TRBV29-1 to TRBJ2-7; no clear D. The V end lost 4 bases, the J end lost 5 bases, and 9 bases lay between the germline ends. This CDR3 contains 11 residues. In germline, CDR1 is SQVTM, CDR2 ANQGSEA. CDR3: CSVASFHEQYF. The DNA for the CDR3 is TGCAGCGTTGCGTCTTTCCACGAGCAGTACTTC.

The chain has TRBV9 and TRBJ1-4; TRBD1 aligns across 7 bases. CDR1 and CDR2 (germline): SGDLS, YYNGEE. This CDR3 region has 15 residues. V lost 1 base to trimming and J lost 5 bases; unmatched junction nucleotides: 5. The CDR3 nucleotides read TGTGCCAGCAGCGTAACAGGGGCCCCGAATGAAAAACTGTTTTTT. Protein: CASSVTGAPNEKLFF.

This clone appeared a single time. This chain uses TRBV6-1 with TRBJ2-1, with TRBD1 matching over 9 bases. The CDR3 consists of 14 residues. V shed 6 bases and J 7 bases; nucleotides not matched to a gene: 7. Looked up from germline, CDR1 is MNHNS and CDR2 is SASEGT. CDR3 in DNA: TGTGCCAGCAGCGCAACGACAGGGGGAAATGAGCAGTTCTTC. It yields the protein CASSATTGGNEQFF.

The chain combines TRBV20-1 with TRBJ2-5, with D maybe TRBD2 (5 bases). The germline gives CDR1 DFQATT, CDR2 SNEGSKA (reference sequence). Deletions cut 5 bases from V and 8 bases from J, with 12 bases between. The CDR3 runs to 11 residues. The CDR3 nucleotides read TGCAGTGCTCCGTTAGACTATACCCAGTACTTC. As protein: CSAPLDYTQYF.

On this clone: A read error may account for a junction end that differs from germline. The same CDR3 can be traced to other DNA sequences in this sample. The J gene is TRBJ1-5, the V gene TRBV7-9; the match to TRBD1 covers 7 bases. Germline loops: CDR1 SEHNR, CDR2 FQNEAQ (reference sequence). The CDR3 spans 16 residues. CDR3 loop: CASSHGQVYSNQPQHF. DNA of the CDR3: TGCGCCAGCAGCCATGGACAGGTCTATAGCAATCAGCCCCAGCACTTT.